These 24 T cell receptor beta chains originate from one sample sequenced in a study of blood T cell repertoires in COVID-19. Assay used: immunoSEQ multiplex PCR; TCRdb lists only in-frame clones, some missing. The sample comprises about 170,000 clones, roughly 87% of which are singletons, and 7% to 8% rests with the top ten. Source material: PBMCs or T cells enriched from blood (not recorded which). The receptors here all came from a woman aged 45-59 years who had recovered from COVID-19.

The chain carries TRBV28 and TRBJ1-5; 11 nucleotides line up with TRBD1. CDR3 size: 14 residues. V gave up 2 bases and J gave up 7 bases; unmatched junction bases: 1. Germline CDR1 reads MDHEN; CDR2 reads SYDVKM. This CDR3 is CASSLGDRGQPQHF. CDR3 bases: TGTGCCAGCAGTTTAGGGGACAGGGGGCAGCCCCAGCATTTT.

Only a few counts were recorded for this clone. The chain employs TRBV13 and TRBJ2-3; D is perhaps TRBD1 (5 bases). V lost 1 base and J lost 0, with 23 bases in between. Germline V gives CDR1 PRHDT, CDR2 FYEKMQ (reference sequence). The CDR3 length is 20 residues. The CDR3, as DNA: TGTGCCAGCAGCTTAGTTGGGATTTTGGGGCTATCTAGTAGCACAGATACGCAGTATTTT. Translating gives CASSLVGILGLSSSTDTQYF.

V gene TRBV30 combines with J gene TRBJ1-2, with 9 bases aligning to TRBD1. Germline CDR1 is GTSNPN and CDR2 is SVGIG (reference sequence). The CDR3 runs 13 residues. After removal of 7 bases from V and 7 bases from J, the junction contained 10 bases not matched to a gene. This CDR3 reads CASDRGEASGYTF. CDR3 nucleotides: TGTGCCTCGGACAGGGGCGAAGCTTCTGGCTACACCTTC.

V usage is TRBV5-4 and J usage is TRBJ2-3; 9 positions match TRBD2. Trimming at V came to 3 bases and at J to 2 bases, leaving 7 bases not matched to a gene. The germline CDR1 and CDR2 sequences are SGHNT and YYREEE (reference sequence). There are 16 residues in the CDR3. As DNA, the CDR3 is TGTGCCAGCAGCTCTGGCGGGAGGGCCCTCACAGATACGCAGTATTTT. Translation: CASSSGGRALTDTQYF.

This chain joins TRBV6-5 and TRBJ2-7; D is possibly TRBD1 (6 bases). Between the trimmed V and J ends, which lost 6 bases and 3 bases, there was a span of 15 bases. The CDR3 is 14 residues long. Germline values: CDR1 MNHEY, CDR2 SVGAGI. The CDR3 DNA reads as TGTGCCAGCAGGACACAGGGTATGGTCTACGAGCAGTACTTC. It specifies CASRTQGMVYEQYF.

This clone was detected only once. The CDR3 DNA follows: TGTGCCAGCAGCTGGGCCGGGACAAAAAACTATGGCTACACCTTC. This translates into CASSWAGTKNYGYTF. The rearrangement uses TRBV5-5 and TRBJ1-2, with a tentative D call TRBD1 (6 bases). CDR1 and CDR2 (germline): SGHKS, YYEKEE (reference sequence). The CDR3 loop spans 15 amino acids. V lost 3 bases and J lost 2, with 14 bases in between.

The chain is built from TRBV25-1 and TRBJ1-4; D may be TRBD1 (5 bases). The CDR3 consists of 15 residues. Trimming removed 1 base from V and 3 bases from J, with 9 bases in between. The germline CDR1 and CDR2 sequences are MGHDK and SYGVNS. The CDR3 loop reads CASSESTGANEKLFF. In nucleotides, the CDR3 is TGTGCCAGCAGTGAATCTACAGGAGCTAATGAAAAACTGTTTTTT. The entire variable domain, with the rest obtained from reference TRBV25-1 and TRBJ1-4, is as follows: EADIYQTPRYLVIGTGKKITLECSQTMGHDKMYWYQQDPGMELHLIHYSYGVNSTEKGDLSSESTVSRIRTEHFPLTLESARPSHTSQYLCASSESTGANEKLFFGSGTQLSVL.

V and J are TRBV19 and TRBJ2-1, with 11 bases aligning to TRBD2. Looked up from germline, CDR1 is LNHDA and CDR2 is SQIVND (reference sequence). The CDR3 consists of 15 residues. The V segment lost 5 bases and the J segment 8 bases; nucleotides outside the gene matches: 8. Here the CDR3 DNA reads TGTGCCAGTAGTCCATTAGCGGGAGGGCCGGATGAGCAGTTCTTC. It codes for CASSPLAGGPDEQFF.

This clone was counted between two and nine times. The chain couples TRBV5-1 to TRBJ1-6; TRBD1 aligns across 8 bases. Germline assignment: CDR1 SGHRS and CDR2 YFSETQ. The CDR3 covers 16 residues. J lost 13 bases, V lost 4 bases, and 16 bases had no gene match. CDR3 sequence: CASSPTSNRGFLPLHF. CDR3 DNA: TGCGCCAGCAGCCCGACTTCCAACAGGGGGTTCCTCCCCCTCCACTTT.

The CDR3 spells CASSVGPGTLGGEKLFF. The CDR3 DNA sequence: TGTGCCAGCAGCGTAGGACCGGGGACGCTAGGAGGGGAAAAACTGTTTTTT. The chain couples TRBV9 to TRBJ1-4; TRBD1 might be the D (5 bases). The V end lost 0 bases, the J end lost 8 bases, and 20 bases lay between the germline ends. CDR3 length equals 17 residues. Germline assignment: CDR1 SGDLS and CDR2 YYNGEE.

This clone was counted a single time. V and J are TRBV6-5 and TRBJ1-4; possibly TRBD1 for D (6 bases). CDR1 is MNHEY, CDR2 SVGAGI, per germline. V was trimmed by 4 bases and J by 7 bases, leaving 10 bases between them. The CDR3 covers 13 residues. CDR3 sequence: CASSWVGGEKLFF. As DNA, the CDR3 is TGTGCCAGCAGTTGGGTAGGGGGTGAAAAACTGTTTTTT.

This rearrangement joins TRBV28 to TRBJ2-3; 12 nucleotides match TRBD2. The CDR3 length is 20 residues. V gave up 6 bases and J gave up 1 base; unmatched junction bases: 17. CDR1 is MDHEN and CDR2 is SYDVKM in the germline V gene. The CDR3 DNA reads TGTGCCAGCAGCCGACCGACTAGCGGGAGCCCCAGGATACGCACAGATACGCAGTATTTT. Protein sequence: CASSRPTSGSPRIRTDTQYF. Full variable domain (outside the CDR3, taken from reference TRBV28 and TRBJ2-3): DVKVTQSSRYLVKRTGEKVFLECVQDMDHENMFWYRQDPGLGLRLIYFSYDVKMKEKGDIPEGYSVSREKKERFSLILESASTNQTSMYLCASSRPTSGSPRIRTDTQYFGPGTRLTVL.

CDR3 loop: CASELRVGANSPLHF. The DNA of the CDR3 is TGTGCCAGCGAGCTTAGAGTGGGGGCAAATTCACCCCTCCACTTT. The rearrangement uses TRBV7-2 and TRBJ1-6, with a weak D call TRBD1 (6 bases). The CDR3 has 15 amino acids. With 8 bases removed from V and 7 bases from J, the gap between germline ends came to 18 bases. Germline-derived CDR1 and CDR2 are SGHTA and FQGNSA.

J is TRBJ2-3 and V is TRBV5-1; maybe TRBD1 (5 bases). The CDR3 runs 15 residues. V dropped 1 base and J dropped 2 bases, with 11 bases sitting between them. The germline V gene encodes CDR1 SGHRS and CDR2 YFSETQ. CDR3 sequence reads: CASSLKGPPTDTQYF. CDR3 nucleotide sequence: TGCGCCAGCAGCTTGAAGGGGCCCCCCACAGATACGCAGTATTTT. Based on the CDR3 plus reference TRBV5-1 and TRBJ2-3, the full variable domain is KAGVTQTPRYLIKTRGQQVTLSCSPISGHRSVSWYQQTPGQGLQFLFEYFSETQRNKGNFPGRFSGRQFSNSRSEMNVSTLELGDSALYLCASSLKGPPTDTQYFGPGTRLTVL.

The chain recombines TRBV12-3 or TRBV12-4 with TRBJ1-1; 11 nucleotides agree with TRBD1. Germline trimming cut 7 bases from V and 5 bases from J; bases unmatched to any gene: 3. The CDR3 totals 13 residues. The CDR3 DNA follows: TGTGCCAGCACCGGGACAGGGGGGACTGAAGCTTTCTTT. This translates into CASTGTGGTEAFF.

This chain links TRBV27 with TRBJ1-2; 7 nucleotides align to TRBD1. V lost 6 bases and J lost 7; bases outside the gene matches: 5. Germline V lookup: CDR1 MNHEY, CDR2 SMNVEV (reference sequence). This CDR3 spans 12 amino acids. CDR3 sequence (DNA): TGTGCCAGCAGGCACCCAGGGGGTGGCTACACCTTC. It is translated as CASRHPGGGYTF.

The chain recombines TRBV12-3 or TRBV12-4 with TRBJ2-4; 8 nucleotides agree with TRBD1. The CDR3 is 13 residues long. J was trimmed by 5 bases and V by 3 bases; bases with no gene match: 0. In DNA form, the CDR3 reads TGTGCCAGCAGTTTGACAGGGGAAAACATTCAGTACTTC. Its protein product is CASSLTGENIQYF.

The chain has TRBV7-9 and TRBJ1-3; TRBD1 agrees at 7 bases. CDR1 is SEHNR, CDR2 FQNEAQ, per germline (reference sequence). V gave up 8 bases and J gave up 0 bases; unmatched junction bases: 10. The CDR3 sequence is 16 residues long. The CDR3 protein is CASVQGDRSSGNTIYF. CDR3 nucleotide sequence: TGTGCCAGCGTACAAGGGGACAGATCCTCTGGAAACACCATATATTTT. Looking up the rest from reference TRBV7-9 and TRBJ1-3 gives the full variable domain: DTGVSQNPRHKITKRGQNVTFRCDPISEHNRLYWYRQTLGQGPEFLTYFQNEAQLEKSRLLSDRFSAERPKGSFSTLEIQRTEQGDSAMYLCASVQGDRSSGNTIYFGEGSWLTVV.

The chain couples TRBV21-1 to TRBJ2-4; TRBD2 reflects the table's D call only, with no check against the DNA. TRBV21-1 is a recognized pseudogene. The CDR3 runs 18 residues. CDR3 sequence: CASSKASPEGEDKNIQYF. The CDR3 nucleotides read TGTGCCAGCAGCAAAGCTTCTCCTGAAGGGGAGGACAAAAACATTCAGTACTTC.

The chain combines TRBV7-9 with TRBJ1-4; D is undetermined. Deletions cut 1 base from V and 0 bases from J, with 9 bases between. The CDR3 loop spans 16 amino acids. Germline lookup yields CDR1 SEHNR and CDR2 FQNEAQ (reference sequence). CDR3 nucleotides: TGTGCCAGCAGCTTAGGGCTTACAGCAACTAATGAAAAACTGTTTTTT. This encodes CASSLGLTATNEKLFF.

V gene TRBV18 combines with J gene TRBJ2-7, with 7 bases identical to TRBD1. V shed 6 bases and J 0 bases; nucleotides not matched to a gene: 8. This CDR3 is built from 15 residues. Germline V CDR1 and CDR2: KGHSH, LQKENI. CDR3 coding DNA: TGTGCCAGCTCTGAGGTAGGGACAGTCTCCTACGAGCAGTACTTC. Its translation: CASSEVGTVSYEQYF. Drawing the rest from reference TRBV18 and TRBJ2-7, the complete variable domain is NAGVMQNPRHLVRRRGQEARLRCSPMKGHSHVYWYRQLPEEGLKFMVYLQKENIIDESGMPKERFSAEFPKEGPSILRIQQVVRGDSAAYFCASSEVGTVSYEQYFGPGTRLTVT.

This clone occurred once. The same CDR3 also results from other DNA sequences found in this sample. The CDR3 loop is CASSLAGYEQYF. The CDR3 region has the DNA TGTGCCAGCAGCTTAGCAGGGTACGAGCAGTACTTC. The rearrangement uses TRBV11-2 and TRBJ2-7; D may be TRBD1 (5 bases). The CDR3 is 12 residues long. Trimming took off 1 base at V and 4 bases at J, with 5 bases between the two ends. CDR1 is SGHAT and CDR2 is FQNNGV in the germline V gene.

The J gene is TRBJ2-3, the V gene TRBV28, with no clear D. From germline, CDR1 is MDHEN and CDR2 SYDVKM. Between the trimmed V and J ends, which lost 1 base and 4 bases, there was a span of 3 bases. The CDR3 is made up of 12 amino acids. CDR3 protein: CASSLLSDTQYF. Here the CDR3 DNA reads TGTGCCAGCAGTTTATTATCAGATACGCAGTATTTT.

This clone was detected only once. CDR3: CASSRREGRLDTEAFF. CDR3 nucleotides: TGCGCCAGCAGCCGCAGAGAAGGGAGGTTGGACACTGAAGCTTTCTTT. J is TRBJ1-1 and V is TRBV4-1; D unresolved. Germline-derived CDR1 and CDR2 are MGHRA and YSYEKL. With 4 bases removed from V and 3 bases from J, the gap between germline ends came to 18 bases. The CDR3 runs to 16 residues.